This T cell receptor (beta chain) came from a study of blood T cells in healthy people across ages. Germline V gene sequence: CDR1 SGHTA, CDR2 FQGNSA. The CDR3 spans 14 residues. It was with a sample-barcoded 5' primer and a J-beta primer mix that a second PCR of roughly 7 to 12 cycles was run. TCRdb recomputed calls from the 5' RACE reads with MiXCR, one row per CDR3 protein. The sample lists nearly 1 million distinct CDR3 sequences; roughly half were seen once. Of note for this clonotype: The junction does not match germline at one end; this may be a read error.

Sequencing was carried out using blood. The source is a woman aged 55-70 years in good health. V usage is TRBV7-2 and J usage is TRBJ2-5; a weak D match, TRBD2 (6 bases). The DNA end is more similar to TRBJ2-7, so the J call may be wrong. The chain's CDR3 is CASRLGTSTYEQYF. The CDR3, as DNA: TGTGCCAGCAGATTAGGGACTTCGACCTACGAGCAGTACTTC.